This entry concerns a single T cell receptor beta chain. Its antigen remains unidentified. This specimen belongs to a study of lymphopenia after photon versus proton radiotherapy. Study results and limitations: Survival link was tested only in deceased patients; proton benefit remains a possibility.

Using immunoSEQ multiplex PCR, the repertoire was profiled, and TCRdb retains in-frame clones only, with some absent. Here the sample spans under 20,000 clones, about 85% being singletons. This CDR3 has 15 amino acids. V shed 3 bases, J shed 3 bases, and the junction held 5 bases outside the gene matches. CDR1 and CDR2 from the germline V gene are SGDLS and YYNGEE. The sample was peripheral blood, taken from a patient treated with proton-based radiotherapy. The receptor's source is a man between 65 and 85 years old with pancreatic cancer. V is TRBV9 and J is TRBJ2-3; 9 bases are shared with TRBD1. The CDR3 region is CASSGSGTGTDTQYF. The CDR3 region has the DNA TGTGCCAGCAGCGGTTCTGGGACAGGGACAGATACGCAGTATTTT.